Each of the 21 T cell receptor beta chains below was sequenced from the same sample in a study of spatial heterogeneity in lung cancer. TCRdb passed the 5' RACE reads through MiXCR, listing each CDR3 protein once. Of just under 95,000 distinct CDR3 sequences listed, approximately 12% are singletons. Described time point: sample taken at primary tumor resection. Without sorting, whole RNA was sequenced from tumor, nontumor lung or frozen PBMC. This specimen consisted of PBMCs, obtained at surgery. Receptors were obtained from a male donor with early-stage non-small cell lung cancer.

This clonotype has ten or more counts. V usage is TRBV5-5 and J usage is TRBJ1-4, with D possibly being TRBD1 (5 bases). The ends were cut back, 7 bases at V and 1 base at J, with 11 bases in the middle. The CDR3 extends over 14 amino acids. CDR1 is SGHKS and CDR2 is YYEKEE in the germline V gene (reference sequence). The DNA of the CDR3 is TGTGCCAGCGGGGCCGGGGGAACTAATGAAAAACTGTTTTTT. This translates into CASGAGGTNEKLFF.

The CDR3 spells CASSLLGRPGELFF. CDR3 bases: TGTGCCAGCAGCCTTCTGGGGCGCCCCGGGGAGCTGTTTTTT. J is TRBJ2-2 and V is TRBV7-9, with D maybe TRBD1 (5 bases). Trimming stripped 5 bases from V and 6 bases from J, with 13 bases between. The CDR3 is 14 amino acids. The germline V gene has CDR1 SEHNR and CDR2 FQNEAQ (reference sequence). Using reference TRBV7-9 and TRBJ2-2 for the parts outside the CDR3, the full variable domain is DTGVSQNPRHKITKRGQNVTFRCDPISEHNRLYWYRQTLGQGPEFLTYFQNEAQLEKSRLLSDRFSAERPKGSFSTLEIQRTEQGDSAMYLCASSLLGRPGELFFGEGSRLTVL.

This clonotype has more than one count but fewer than ten. The CDR3 here is CASSLVSSGSPYEQYF. DNA for the CDR3: TGTGCCAGCAGCTTAGTTTCTAGCGGGAGCCCATACGAGCAGTACTTC. This chain joins TRBV7-2 and TRBJ2-7, with 10 bases lining up with TRBD2. The V gene's germline CDR1 is SGHTA and CDR2 FQGNSA. J gave up 4 bases and V 1 base, and 7 bases lay outside the gene matches. The CDR3 contains 16 residues. Variable domain in full (rest from reference TRBV7-2 and TRBJ2-7): GAGVSQSPSNKVTEKGKDVELRCDPISGHTALYWYRQSLGQGLEFLIYFQGNSAPDKSGLPSDRFSAERTGGSVSTLTIQRTQQEDSAVYLCASSLVSSGSPYEQYFGPGTRLTVT.

The chain joins TRBV29-1 to TRBJ1-6, with D tentatively TRBD1 (5 bases). Germline values: CDR1 SQVTM, CDR2 ANQGSEA. V lost 4 bases, J lost 7 bases, and 8 bases lay in between. This CDR3 comprises 12 residues. The CDR3 region has the DNA TGCAGCGTTGGGTACAGGAATTCACCCCTCCACTTT. Residues: CSVGYRNSPLHF.

This clonotype was seen many times. The rearrangement links TRBV7-2 to TRBJ2-1, with D perhaps TRBD1 (5 bases). Trimming took 3 bases from V and 6 from J, leaving 21 bases between them. The germline CDR1 and CDR2 sequences are SGHTA and FQGNSA. The CDR3 consists of 17 residues. DNA for the CDR3: TGTGCCAGCAGCTTGGGGCCGGGCGCCGGGCACCGCAATGAGCAGTTCTTC. Translation gives CASSLGPGAGHRNEQFF. Based on the CDR3 plus reference TRBV7-2 and TRBJ2-1, the full variable domain is GAGVSQSPSNKVTEKGKDVELRCDPISGHTALYWYRQSLGQGLEFLIYFQGNSAPDKSGLPSDRFSAERTGGSVSTLTIQRTQQEDSAVYLCASSLGPGAGHRNEQFFGPGTRLTVL.

This clonotype was counted once. The rearrangement joins TRBV7-2 to TRBJ2-4, with D possibly called TRBD1 or TRBD2 (6 bases each). Trimming removed 5 bases from V and 10 bases from J, with 18 bases in between. CDR1 SGHTA and CDR2 FQGNSA come from the germline V gene. The CDR3 extends over 14 amino acids. CDR3 DNA: TGTGCCAGCAGCCTTGGCGACAGGAGGGCTATTCAGTACTTC. Translation: CASSLGDRRAIQYF.

This clonotype was counted only a few times. The J gene is TRBJ2-7, the V gene TRBV12-3 or TRBV12-4; 7 bases are shared with TRBD1. The CDR3 has 15 residues. With 5 bases clipped from V and 3 bases from J, the junction kept 10 bases outside the gene matches. CDR3 nucleotides: TGTGCCAGCAGTGGTCGGGGACAGATATTCTACGAGCAGTACTTC. Its protein product is CASSGRGQIFYEQYF.

This clonotype was recorded many times. The chain joins TRBV25-1 to TRBJ1-5; 10 nucleotides line up with TRBD1. Germline V gene data show CDR1 as MGHDK and CDR2 as SYGVNS. CDR3 length: 16 residues. The V segment lost 1 base and the J segment 2 bases; nucleotides outside the gene matches: 2. This CDR3 reads CASSESGTGGNQPQHF. CDR3 coding DNA: TGTGCCAGCAGTGAATCCGGGACAGGGGGCAATCAGCCCCAGCATTTT.

The chain is built from TRBV4-1 and TRBJ1-1; TRBD1 agrees at 7 bases. CDR1 and CDR2 from the germline V gene are MGHRA and YSYEKL. There are 15 residues in the CDR3. With 4 bases clipped from V and 4 bases from J, the junction kept 9 bases outside the gene matches. The CDR3 loop is CASSRDQGVGTEAFF. CDR3 DNA sequence: TGCGCCAGCAGCCGGGACCAGGGGGTGGGCACTGAAGCTTTCTTT.

V gene TRBV20-1 combines with J gene TRBJ2-2; 9 positions agree with TRBD2. CDR1 and CDR2 from the germline V gene are DFQATT and SNEGSKA (reference sequence). The trim removed 6 bases at V and 4 bases at J, leaving 12 bases unmatched. This CDR3 region has 16 residues. CDR3: CSAPRGTSSATGELFF. The CDR3, as DNA: TGCAGTGCCCCGCGAGGGACTAGCTCGGCCACCGGGGAGCTGTTTTTT.

This clonotype appeared many times. The chain joins TRBV5-1 to TRBJ2-1; 12 bases fit TRBD2. V lost 0 bases to trimming and J lost 7 bases; unmatched junction nucleotides: 8. The CDR3 loop spans 17 amino acids. Germline loops: CDR1 SGHRS, CDR2 YFSETQ. CDR3 loop: CASSLGLAGAKGNEQFF. The CDR3 nucleotides read TGCGCCAGCAGCTTGGGACTAGCGGGGGCCAAGGGTAATGAGCAGTTCTTC.

This clonotype was seen a few times. The CDR3 sequence: CSASGTGSAGELFF. The CDR3, as DNA: TGCAGCGCCTCCGGGACAGGGTCGGCCGGGGAGCTGTTTTTT. The chain employs TRBV29-1 and TRBJ2-2; 9 bases line up with TRBD1. Germline trimming cut 7 bases from V and 6 bases from J; bases unmatched to any gene: 9. This CDR3 has 14 residues. CDR1 and CDR2 (germline): SQVTM, ANQGSEA.

This clonotype was recorded a few times. The gene calls are TRBV29-1 and TRBJ2-1; D is possibly TRBD1 (6 bases). V lost 7 bases to trimming and J lost 6 bases, with 13 bases between them. The V gene's germline CDR1 is SQVTM and CDR2 ANQGSEA. This CDR3 is built from 12 residues. CDR3 sequence (DNA): TGCAGCGGACAACAGGGTTTCAATGAGCAGTTCTTC. It encodes CSGQQGFNEQFF.

This clonotype has more than one count but fewer than ten. The chain carries TRBV5-4 and TRBJ2-3; D not resolved. Trimming removed 2 bases from V and 0 bases from J, with 10 bases in between. Germline V gene sequence: CDR1 SGHNT, CDR2 YYREEE (reference sequence). CDR3 length: 15 amino acids. CDR3 nucleotides: TGTGCCAGCAGCTTATTCGGTGTTAGCACAGATACGCAGTATTTT. Residues: CASSLFGVSTDTQYF.

This clonotype has a count of ten or more. The J gene is TRBJ2-1, the V gene TRBV5-6; perhaps TRBD1 as D (6 bases). This CDR3 is built from 16 residues. The V end was cut by 4 bases, the J end by 3 bases, with 17 bases between. CDR1 is SGHDT and CDR2 is YYEEEE in the germline V gene. The CDR3 DNA reads as TGTGCCAGCAGCCCGGGGTCTGACAGGTACTACAATGAGCAGTTCTTC. Its protein is CASSPGSDRYYNEQFF. Variable domain in full (rest from reference TRBV5-6 and TRBJ2-1): DAGVTQSPTHLIKTRGQQVTLRCSPKSGHDTVSWYQQALGQGPQFIFQYYEEEERQRGNFPDRFSGHQFPNYSSELNVNALLLGDSALYLCASSPGSDRYYNEQFFGPGTRLTVL.

The sample holds a few counts of this clonotype. This chain joins TRBV20-1 and TRBJ2-3; 14 bases match TRBD2. The CDR3 is 15 amino acids. The germline gives CDR1 DFQATT, CDR2 SNEGSKA (reference sequence). J was trimmed by 1 base and V by 7 bases; bases with no gene match: 4. CDR3 protein: CSGLAGGDGTDTQYF. The CDR3 nucleotides read TGCAGTGGACTAGCGGGGGGGGATGGCACAGATACGCAGTATTTT.

This chain connects TRBV21-1 to TRBJ2-4; the table's D call of TRBD2 was not tested on the DNA. TRBV21-1 is reported as a pseudogene. The CDR3 spans 17 residues. As DNA, the CDR3 is TGTGCCAGCAGCAAAGCGCTCACTAGCGGCGGCAAAAACATTCAGTACTTC. Translation: CASSKALTSGGKNIQYF.

The rearrangement uses TRBV3-1 and TRBJ2-5; D gene uncertain. The germline CDR1 and CDR2 sequences are LGHDT and YNNKEL (reference sequence). Trimming shortened V by 6 bases and J by 5 bases, and 10 bases separated the two germline ends. The CDR3 length is 12 residues. CDR3 residues: CASSQPEETQYF. In DNA, the CDR3 is TGTGCCAGCAGTCAACCGGAGGAGACCCAGTACTTC.

This clonotype was found many times. This sequence joins TRBV12-3 or TRBV12-4 and TRBJ2-7; TRBD1 might be the D (6 bases). This CDR3 has 14 amino acids. V gave up 8 bases and J gave up 2 bases, with 16 bases separating them. CDR3 protein: CASSPTDRTYEQYF. The DNA for the CDR3 is TGTGCCAGCTCTCCTACCGACAGGACCTACGAGCAGTACTTC.

This clonotype was observed at least ten times. V gene TRBV12-3 or TRBV12-4 combines with J gene TRBJ2-1; a weak D match, TRBD1 (5 bases). The CDR3 consists of 14 residues. V shed 2 bases and J shed 5 bases, with 10 bases lying between them. The CDR3: CASSLPQGHNEQFF. The CDR3 DNA is TGTGCCAGCAGTTTACCGCAGGGCCACAATGAGCAGTTCTTC.

The rearrangement uses TRBV20-1 and TRBJ1-3; 8 bases agree with TRBD1. Trimming at V came to 3 bases and at J to 6 bases, leaving 4 bases not matched to a gene. Germline CDR1 DFQATT, CDR2 SNEGSKA (reference sequence). There are 13 residues in the CDR3. The CDR3 nucleotides read TGCAGTGCTAGGGAGACAGGGGTAAACACCATATATTTT. Its protein product is CSARETGVNTIYF.